This T cell receptor (beta chain) was found in a study of PD-1 blockade in classical Hodgkin lymphoma. The CDR3 totals 13 residues. Germline CDR1 reads SGHRS; CDR2 reads YFSETQ. The germline V and J ends were trimmed by 5 bases and 2 bases, with 9 bases remaining between them. Profiled with immunoSEQ multiplex PCR; TCRdb holds only in-frame clones, not every one. Of roughly 40,000 clones listed, about 89% are singletons. Every patient was affected by relapse after autologous stem cell transplantation, while exposure to brentuximab vedotin was not uniform. The rearrangement links TRBV5-1 to TRBJ2-3; possible D gene TRBD2, 6 bases. Material: peripheral blood mononuclear cells (PBMCs), obtained at baseline. This clonotype was sampled from a human donor with classical Hodgkin lymphoma. CDR3 sequence (DNA): TGCGCCAGCAGGGAGGGTGCCACAGATACGCAGTATTTT. It codes for CASREGATDTQYF.